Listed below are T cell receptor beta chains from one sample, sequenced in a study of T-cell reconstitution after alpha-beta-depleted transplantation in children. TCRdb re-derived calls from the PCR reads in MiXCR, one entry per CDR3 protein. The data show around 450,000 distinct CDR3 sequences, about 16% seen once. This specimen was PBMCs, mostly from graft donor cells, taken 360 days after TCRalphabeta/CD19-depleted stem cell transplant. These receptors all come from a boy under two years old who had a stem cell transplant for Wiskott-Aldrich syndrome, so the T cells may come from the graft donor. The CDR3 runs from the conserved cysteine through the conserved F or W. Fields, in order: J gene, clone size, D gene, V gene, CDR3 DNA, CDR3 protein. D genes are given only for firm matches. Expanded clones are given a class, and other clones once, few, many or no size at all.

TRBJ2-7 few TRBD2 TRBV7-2 TGTGCCAGCAGCTTAGTCGGACTAGGCTACGAGCAGTACTTC CASSLVGLGYEQYF
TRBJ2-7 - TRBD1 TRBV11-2 TGTGCCAGCAGGGACAGGTACTCCTACGAGCAGTACTTC CASRDRYSYEQYF
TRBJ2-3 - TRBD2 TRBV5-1 TGCGCCAGCAGCCCTGGTCCCGGACTAGTGACAGATACGCAGTATTTT CASSPGPGLVTDTQYF
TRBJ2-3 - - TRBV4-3 TGCGCCAGCAGCGAAGTGGACCGTAGCACAGATACGCAGTATTTT CASSEVDRSTDTQYF
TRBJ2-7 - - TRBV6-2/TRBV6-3 TGTGCCAGCAGTTACTCTCTGCTAGCAACCTACGAGCAGTACTTC CASSYSLLATYEQYF
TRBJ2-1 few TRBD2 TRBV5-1 TGCGCCAGCAGCTTGGTCCCGACTAGCTTCAATGAGCAGTTCTTC CASSLVPTSFNEQFF
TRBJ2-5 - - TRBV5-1 TGCGCCAGCAGCCCCCTGGGGTGGACAGAGAGAGAGACCCAGTACTTC CASSPLGWTERETQYF
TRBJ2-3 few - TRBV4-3 TGCGCCAGCAGCCAAGATTGGGCTGGCTACACAGATACGCAGTATTTT CASSQDWAGYTDTQYF
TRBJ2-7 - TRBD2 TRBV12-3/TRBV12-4 TGTGCCAGCAGGGTAGCGGGAGGGACCTACGAGCAGTACTTC CASRVAGGTYEQYF
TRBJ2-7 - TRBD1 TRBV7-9 TGTGCCAGCAGCCGCGTCACGACAGGGTCCGAGCAGTACTTC CASSRVTTGSEQYF
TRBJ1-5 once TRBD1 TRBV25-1 TGTGCCAGCAGTCCCCGAAAACTTCTCCGGGACAGGGGGCGGAAGTTGTCTAATCAGCCCCAGCATTTT CASSPRKLLRDRGRKLSNQPQHF